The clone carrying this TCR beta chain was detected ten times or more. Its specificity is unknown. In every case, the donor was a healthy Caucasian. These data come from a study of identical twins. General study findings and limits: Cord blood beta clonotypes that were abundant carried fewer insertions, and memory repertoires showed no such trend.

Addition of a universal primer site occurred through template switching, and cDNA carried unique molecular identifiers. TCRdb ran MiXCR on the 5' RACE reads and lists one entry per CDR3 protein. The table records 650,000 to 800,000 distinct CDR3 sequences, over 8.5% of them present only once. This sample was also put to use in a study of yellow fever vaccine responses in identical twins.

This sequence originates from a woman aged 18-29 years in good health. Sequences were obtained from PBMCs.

This chain's CDR3 is CSCKDRGYYEQYF. CDR3 in DNA: TGCAGCTGTAAGGACAGGGGATACTACGAGCAGTACTTC. The V call is TRBV29-1, the J call TRBJ2-7; 9 bases line up with TRBD1. The junction had 8 bases not matched to a gene; V was cut back by 8 bases and J by 3 bases. This CDR3 comprises 13 residues. Germline-derived CDR1 and CDR2 are SQVTM and ANQGSEA.